This T cell receptor beta chain is from a study of OX40 agonist ivuxolimab in advanced cancers. TCRdb keeps only in-frame clones here, not all; method: immunoSEQ multiplex PCR. The data show about 84,000 clones, over 85% seen once. This clone has a single count. CDR3 length equals 16 residues. V lost 4 bases, J lost 0 bases, and 5 bases stayed unmatched. Germline CDR1 is MNHNS and CDR2 is SASEGT. This receptor was identified in an adult with an advanced solid tumor such as melanoma, head and neck, liver or kidney cancer. The sample in question was CD4+ or CD8+ T cells sorted from blood, obtained in a trial of the OX40 agonist ivuxolimab. The rearrangement joins TRBV6-1 to TRBJ2-2; TRBD2 matches at 7 bases. This CDR3 reads CASSVPGLANTGELFF. CDR3 nucleotides: TGTGCCAGCAGTGTACCCGGACTAGCGAACACCGGGGAGCTGTTTTTT.